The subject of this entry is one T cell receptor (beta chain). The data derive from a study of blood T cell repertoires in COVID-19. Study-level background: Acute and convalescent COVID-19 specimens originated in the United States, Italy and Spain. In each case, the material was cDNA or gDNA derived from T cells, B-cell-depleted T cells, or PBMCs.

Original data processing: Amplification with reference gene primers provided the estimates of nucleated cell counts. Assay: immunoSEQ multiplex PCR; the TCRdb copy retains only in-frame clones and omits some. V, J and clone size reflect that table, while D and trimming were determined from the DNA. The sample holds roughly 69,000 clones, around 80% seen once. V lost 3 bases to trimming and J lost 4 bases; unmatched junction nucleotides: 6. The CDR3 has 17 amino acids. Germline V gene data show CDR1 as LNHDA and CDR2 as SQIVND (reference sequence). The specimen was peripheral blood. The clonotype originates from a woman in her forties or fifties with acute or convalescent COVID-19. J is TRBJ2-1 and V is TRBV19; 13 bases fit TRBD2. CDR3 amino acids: CASSIRLAGGLYNEQFF. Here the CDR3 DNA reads TGTGCCAGTAGTATCCGACTAGCGGGAGGCCTTTACAATGAGCAGTTCTTC.